A single sample is the source of the 21 T cell receptor beta chains below, sequenced in a study of cytomegalovirus exposure and HLA in healthy donors. Only in-frame clones appear in the TCRdb table, and some are missing; sequencing was by immunoSEQ multiplex PCR. The sample shows approximately 98,000 clones, approximately 86% of them seen only once. Sequenced material: PBMCs. All receptors derive from a woman between 18 and 29 years old in good health and CMV-seronegative.

The J gene is TRBJ2-2, the V gene TRBV29-1; no definite D call. The germline CDR1 and CDR2 sequences are SQVTM and ANQGSEA. The CDR3 consists of 15 residues. Trimming cost V 3 bases and J 0 bases, with 11 bases left between them. CDR3: CSVEVLDPNTGELFF. The CDR3 coding sequence is TGCAGCGTTGAGGTGCTAGATCCGAACACCGGGGAGCTGTTTTTT.

This chain joins TRBV27 and TRBJ1-5; perhaps TRBD1 as D (6 bases). This CDR3 spans 14 amino acids. The germline V gene encodes CDR1 MNHEY and CDR2 SMNVEV (reference sequence). Deletions cut 5 bases from V and 3 bases from J, with 11 bases between. The CDR3 sequence is CASSPDRSNQPQHF. The CDR3, as DNA: TGTGCCAGCAGTCCCGACAGGTCCAATCAGCCCCAGCATTTT.

This clone was counted many times. The chain links TRBV15 to TRBJ2-7; no clear D gene. The CDR3 contains 15 residues. The V gene's germline CDR1 is LNHNV and CDR2 YYDKDF (reference sequence). Trimming stripped 0 bases from V and 2 bases from J, with 11 bases between. This chain's CDR3 is CATSREAGEAYEQYF. CDR3 bases: TGTGCCACCAGCAGAGAGGCCGGAGAGGCCTACGAGCAGTACTTC.

This clone was detected only a few times. This sequence joins TRBV7-8 and TRBJ1-1; D is possibly TRBD1 (6 bases). Germline V CDR1 and CDR2: SGHVS, FQNEAQ. The CDR3 runs to 16 residues. V dropped 1 base and J dropped 1 base, with 13 bases sitting between them. For the CDR3, the DNA is TGTGCCAGCAGCTTAGTCGTGGTCAGGGGGAACACTGAAGCTTTCTTT. Translated, it gives CASSLVVVRGNTEAFF. The whole variable domain, filled in from reference TRBV7-8 and TRBJ1-1, reads GAGVSQSPRYKVAKRGQDVALRCDPISGHVSLFWYQQALGQGPEFLTYFQNEAQLDKSGLPSDRFFAERPEGSVSTLKIQRTQQEDSAVYLCASSLVVVRGNTEAFFGQGTRLTVV.

CDR3 sequence (DNA): TGTGCCACCACAGGGTTGCGGAACGAGCAGTACTTC. Amino acids: CATTGLRNEQYF. The V gene is TRBV27, the J gene TRBJ2-7; maybe TRBD1 (6 bases). Germline values: CDR1 MNHEY, CDR2 SMNVEV (reference sequence). Trimming removed 10 bases at V and 5 bases at J, with 15 bases between. The CDR3 has 12 amino acids.

A single count supports this clone. The chain combines TRBV7-9 with TRBJ1-2; D is undetermined. The CDR3 spans 18 residues. Germline-derived CDR1 and CDR2 are SEHNR and FQNEAQ (reference sequence). V shed 1 base and J shed 0 bases, with 18 bases lying between them. Here the CDR3 DNA reads TGTGCCAGCAGCTTAGTTGGAGGAGGGAACCTACCTAACTATGGCTACACCTTC. Its protein is CASSLVGGGNLPNYGYTF.

The V gene is TRBV2, the J gene TRBJ2-7, with 7 bases matching TRBD1. After removal of 11 bases from V and 0 bases from J, the junction contained 10 bases not matched to a gene. The CDR3 runs to 14 residues. Germline values: CDR1 SNHLY, CDR2 FYNNEI. CDR3 sequence: CAGRQGFLSYEQYF. The CDR3 nucleotides are TGTGCCGGGCGACAGGGTTTCCTCTCCTACGAGCAGTACTTC.

This chain uses TRBV19 with TRBJ1-2, with 10 bases lining up with TRBD1. The trim removed 6 bases at V and 4 bases at J, leaving 5 bases unmatched. CDR1 and CDR2 (germline): LNHDA, SQIVND (reference sequence). This CDR3 has 14 residues. This CDR3 reads CASRGQGLFYGYTF. In DNA, the CDR3 is TGTGCCAGTAGGGGACAGGGGCTCTTCTATGGCTACACCTTC. Complete variable domain (other parts from reference TRBV19 and TRBJ1-2): DGGITQSPKYLFRKEGQNVTLSCEQNLNHDAMYWYRQDPGQGLRLIYYSQIVNDFQKGDIAEGYSVSREKKESFPLTVTSAQKNPTAFYLCASRGQGLFYGYTFGSGTRLTVV.

The chain uses TRBV6-1 and TRBJ2-7; no firm D call. This CDR3 has 14 amino acids. Trimming removed 1 base at V and 4 bases at J, with 11 bases between. CDR1 MNHNS and CDR2 SASEGT come from the germline V gene. DNA for the CDR3: TGTGCCAGCAGTGAAGAGTCGGTTCGGTACGAGCAGTACTTC. Residues: CASSEESVRYEQYF.

V and J are TRBV6-7 and TRBJ2-7, with 8 positions matching TRBD1. TRBV6-7 is flagged as an ORF with uncertain function. Trimming took 2 bases from V and 1 from J; bases not matched to a gene: 13. The CDR3 has 18 amino acids. The CDR3 is CASSYPKDRAKVSYEQYF. The CDR3 DNA reads as TGTGCCAGCAGTTACCCCAAGGACAGGGCGAAAGTGTCCTACGAGCAGTACTTC.

This rearrangement joins TRBV9 to TRBJ2-7, with a tentative D call TRBD1 (6 bases). Germline V gene data show CDR1 as SGDLS and CDR2 as YYNGEE. CDR3 length: 14 amino acids. The ends were cut back, 1 base at V and 6 bases at J, with 14 bases in the middle. CDR3 sequence: CASSVTGTSAEQYF. The CDR3 DNA follows: TGTGCCAGCAGCGTAACCGGGACATCGGCCGAGCAGTACTTC. The full variable domain, in which reference TRBV9 and TRBJ2-7 provide the parts outside the CDR3, is DSGVTQTPKHLITATGQRVTLRCSPRSGDLSVYWYQQSLDQGLQFLIQYYNGEERAKGNILERFSAQQFPDLHSELNLSSLELGDSALYFCASSVTGTSAEQYFGPGTRLTVT.

The V call is TRBV2, the J call TRBJ1-4; weak D call: TRBD1 (6 bases). Trimming pared 6 bases from V and 7 bases from J, leaving 12 bases between. CDR3 length: 13 amino acids. Germline CDR1 SNHLY, CDR2 FYNNEI. The CDR3 spells CASRGGALEKLFF. The CDR3 coding sequence is TGTGCCAGCAGGGGGGGGGCGCTTGAAAAACTGTTTTTT.

The chain combines TRBV4-1 with TRBJ2-7, with D unresolved. V was trimmed by 5 bases and J by 4 bases, leaving 12 bases between them. This CDR3 comprises 13 residues. The germline CDR1 and CDR2 sequences are MGHRA and YSYEKL. CDR3 loop: CASSSQVGYEQYF. The CDR3 bases are TGCGCCAGCAGCTCCCAGGTTGGGTACGAGCAGTACTTC.

The CDR3 loop is CASSLAGGSSYEQYF. For the CDR3, the DNA is TGTGCCAGCAGTCTAGCGGGGGGCAGCTCCTACGAGCAGTACTTC. The rearrangement links TRBV6-6 to TRBJ2-7, with 11 bases matching TRBD2. Germline-derived CDR1 and CDR2 are MNHNY and SVGAGI (reference sequence). This CDR3 has 15 residues. The ends lost 5 bases at V and 0 bases at J; junction bases unmatched: 3.

The chain joins TRBV9 to TRBJ2-7; tentative D call: TRBD2 (6 bases). V lost 3 bases and J 4 bases, leaving 11 bases between the germline ends. The CDR3 contains 13 residues. The germline V gene encodes CDR1 SGDLS and CDR2 YYNGEE. This chain's CDR3 is CASSGGGEYEQYF. CDR3 nucleotide sequence: TGTGCCAGCAGCGGGGGAGGAGAATACGAGCAGTACTTC. The whole variable domain, remainder taken from reference TRBV9 and TRBJ2-7, is DSGVTQTPKHLITATGQRVTLRCSPRSGDLSVYWYQQSLDQGLQFLIQYYNGEERAKGNILERFSAQQFPDLHSELNLSSLELGDSALYFCASSGGGEYEQYFGPGTRLTVT.

The chain has TRBV5-1 and TRBJ2-5; TRBD2 agrees at 10 bases. Trimming at V came to 8 bases and at J to 9 bases, leaving 16 bases not matched to a gene. This CDR3 is 15 amino acids long. Looked up from germline, CDR1 is SGHRS and CDR2 is YFSETQ. Written as DNA, the CDR3 is TGCGCCAGTGACCCCGGGACTAGCGTTCAAGGGGCCCAGTACTTC. Its translation: CASDPGTSVQGAQYF.

This rearrangement joins TRBV6-5 to TRBJ2-7; the match to TRBD2 covers 16 bases. With V trimmed by 5 bases and J by 2 bases, 0 bases remained unmatched. Germline V CDR1 and CDR2: MNHEY, SVGAGI. There are 15 residues in the CDR3. This CDR3 reads CASSGTSGGAYEQYF. Written as DNA, the CDR3 is TGTGCCAGCAGTGGGACTAGCGGGGGGGCCTACGAGCAGTACTTC.

This clone ranks as medium-sized. The V gene is TRBV6-4, the J gene TRBJ1-6; the D gene is possibly TRBD1 (6 bases). Deletions cut 2 bases from V and 6 bases from J, with 8 bases between. Germline CDR1 reads MRHNA; CDR2 reads SNTAGT. The CDR3 length is 14 residues. DNA of the CDR3: TGTGCCAGCAGTGACCGGGACACTAATTCACCCCTCCACTTT. Translated: CASSDRDTNSPLHF.

The chain links TRBV25-1 to TRBJ2-7, with D perhaps TRBD1 (5 bases). CDR1 is MGHDK, CDR2 SYGVNS, per germline. The CDR3 extends over 14 amino acids. V lost 4 bases and J 4 bases, leaving 14 bases between the germline ends. The CDR3, as DNA: TGTGCCAGCAGTGGCGGCAGGGATCTATACGAGCAGTACTTC. Translating it yields CASSGGRDLYEQYF.

The CDR3: CASSPIVANYGYTF. The CDR3 bases are TGTGCCAGCAGTCCGATCGTAGCTAACTATGGCTACACCTTC. The chain uses TRBV28 and TRBJ1-2; D remains unclear. The length of the CDR3 is 14 residues. V shed 5 bases and J shed 0 bases, with 10 bases lying between them. Germline CDR1 MDHEN, CDR2 SYDVKM.

This clone was seen a few times. This sequence joins TRBV2 and TRBJ1-5, with TRBD1 matching over 7 bases. Per germline, CDR1 SNHLY and CDR2 FYNNEI. The CDR3 is 15 amino acids. Trimming removed 7 bases from V and 4 bases from J; junction bases left unmatched: 10. CDR3 coding DNA: TGTGCCAGCATAGACGACAGGGTGGGTAATCAGCCCCAGCATTTT. Residues: CASIDDRVGNQPQHF.